This T cell receptor beta chain derives from a study of shared clonotypes between healthy human individuals. Clones were read by immunoSEQ multiplex PCR, and TCRdb kept only the in-frame ones, dropping some. Counted here are about 2.3 million clones, more than 85% occurring once; the ten biggest clones make up approximately 0.4%. This CDR3 contains 14 residues. J was trimmed by 4 bases and V by 5 bases; bases with no gene match: 11. The germline gives CDR1 SQVTM, CDR2 ANQGSEA. This sequence joins TRBV29-1 and TRBJ2-7, with 7 bases aligning to TRBD2. The specimen was naive CD4+ T cells from PBMCs. Documented subset: CD45RA+ positively selected. The source is a man aged 18 to 35 in good health. Some clones in this sample may be carry-over from other donors' samples. CDR3 DNA: TGCAGCGTTAGTCTGAGACTAGCCAAATACGAGCAGTACTTC. Protein sequence: CSVSLRLAKYEQYF.